This T cell receptor beta chain was recovered during a study of blood T cells in healthy people across ages. The CDR3 covers 15 residues. The germline CDR1 and CDR2 sequences are MNHEY and SVGAGI. V dropped 6 bases and J dropped 3; count of bases not matched to a gene: 10. Primers used in a second PCR of about 7 to 12 cycles were a sample-barcoded 5' primer and a J-beta primer mix. A single record per CDR3 protein comes from TCRdb applying MiXCR to the 5' RACE reads. The profile shows about 560,000 distinct CDR3 sequences, roughly a quarter of them singletons. This sample also belongs to another study, concerning T cells of mothers and their children. That report notes: Donors were a few healthy Caucasian mothers and their six children.

The TCR originated in a boy aged 2 to 9 in good health. Material for sequencing was blood. V is TRBV6-5 and J is TRBJ2-5; 7 bases line up with TRBD1. The CDR3 loop reads CASRSRTGDKETQYF. In DNA form, the CDR3 reads TGTGCCAGCAGATCCAGGACAGGCGATAAAGAGACCCAGTACTTC.